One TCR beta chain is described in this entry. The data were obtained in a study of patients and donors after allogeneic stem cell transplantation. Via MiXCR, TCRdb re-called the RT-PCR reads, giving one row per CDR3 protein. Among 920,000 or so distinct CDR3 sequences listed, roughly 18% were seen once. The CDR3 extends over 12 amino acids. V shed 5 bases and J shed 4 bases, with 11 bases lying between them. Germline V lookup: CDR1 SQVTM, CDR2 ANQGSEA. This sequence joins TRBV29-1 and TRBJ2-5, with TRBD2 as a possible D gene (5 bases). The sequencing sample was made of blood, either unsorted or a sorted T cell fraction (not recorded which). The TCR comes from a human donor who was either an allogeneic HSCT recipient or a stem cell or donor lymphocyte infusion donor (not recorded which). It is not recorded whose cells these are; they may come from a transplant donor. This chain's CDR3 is CSVNEGRETQYF. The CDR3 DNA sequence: TGCAGCGTTAATGAGGGTAGAGAGACCCAGTACTTC. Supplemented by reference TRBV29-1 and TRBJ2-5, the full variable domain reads SAVISQKPSRDICQRGTSLTIQCQVDSQVTMMFWYRQQPGQSLTLIATANQGSEATYESGFVIDKFPISRPNLTFSTLTVSNMSPEDSSIYLCSVNEGRETQYFGPGTRLLVL.